This is a list of T cell receptor beta chains from one sample in a study of tumour-infiltrating T cells in Burkitt lymphoma. Repertoires were generated with immunoSEQ multiplex PCR, while TCRdb's copy carries only in-frame clones and drops some. The sample has approximately 46,000 clones; 31% are singletons. Sequences were obtained from tumor tissue. The receptors here all came from a human donor with Burkitt lymphoma. Both conserved end residues are trimmed from each CDR3. Fields, in order: V gene, J gene, CDR3 protein.

TRBV29-1	TRBJ1-2	SVRREYGYT
TRBV5-1	TRBJ2-7	ASSLDTVNEQY
TRBV18	TRBJ1-1	ASSPGTGYTEAF
TRBV4-3	TRBJ1-1	ASSQWNRGAEAF
TRBV7-9	TRBJ2-3	ASSASGRGWIPDTQY
TRBV5-1	TRBJ1-2	ASRSGQGNYGYT
TRBV10-3	TRBJ1-5	ATLQGAGEPQH
TRBV7-2	TRBJ1-6	ASSLTYNSPLH
TRBV7-2	TRBJ2-7	ASSSNLGGYEQY
TRBV4-2	TRBJ1-2	ASSQAGFNYGYT
TRBV5-1	TRBJ1-2	ASSLEGQGLSGYT
TRBV4-3	TRBJ2-5	ASSQPLPGQWAPWPEAQY
TRBV4-2	TRBJ2-2	ASSQVPGRTEGELF
TRBV7-9	TRBJ1-1	ASSPGWAREAF
TRBV7-9	TRBJ2-7	ASSSKGTAPNYEQY
TRBV27	TRBJ2-7	ASRPGQGAFYEQY
TRBV15	TRBJ2-1	ATSRGLANEQF
TRBV18	TRBJ2-5	ASSPLGQETQY
TRBV4-3	TRBJ2-5	ASSQDKPVGGETQY
TRBV18	TRBJ2-7	ASSPPGQRYEQY
TRBV2	TRBJ1-5	ASRPDRAQPQH
TRBV13	TRBJ1-2	ASSFTGQPNGGYT
TRBV4-3	TRBJ2-2	ASSREGGTGELF
TRBV7-2	TRBJ2-1	ASRPPPSGQYNEQF
TRBV9	TRBJ1-3	ASSVDHSSGNTIY
TRBV30	TRBJ2-7	AWSYGRHYEQY
TRBV6-1	TRBJ1-5	ASSDSSPAQPQH
TRBV29-1	TRBJ2-2	SVDYDSTGELF
TRBV5-1	TRBJ2-2	ASSFPDTGELF
TRBV7-9	TRBJ2-5	ASSPPGGLGETQY
TRBV9	TRBJ2-6	ASSVSSGANVLT
TRBV5-6	TRBJ2-3	ASSFDRVGTDTQY
TRBV11-1	TRBJ2-2	ASGRTGNTGELF
TRBV10-3	TRBJ1-5	AISGEGGTYQPQH
TRBV5-4	TRBJ1-1	ASSPGGQSMNTEAF
TRBV5-1	TRBJ2-7	ASSSQGYEQY
TRBV5-1	TRBJ2-7	ASSTGGTGFYEQY
TRBV9	TRBJ2-2	ASRGGTGGRELF
TRBV18	TRBJ1-2	ASSPSQGATGLGGYT
TRBV4-3	TRBJ2-2	ASSQDPGFWELF
TRBV5-4	TRBJ1-1	ASSPTASVNTEAF
TRBV6-1	TRBJ2-7	ASSEGARGQNEQY
TRBV13	TRBJ2-5	ASSSSGGFRETQY
TRBV5-4	TRBJ2-5	ASSLPGAQETQY
TRBV7-2	TRBJ1-1	ASSFRTRTGNTEAF
TRBV5-6	TRBJ1-2	ASSSQGNYGYT
TRBV6-1	TRBJ2-7	ATVAGVHEQY
TRBV27	TRBJ2-3	ASSFWFGTDTQY
TRBV29-1	TRBJ1-1	SVVAFMNTEAF
TRBV7-9	TRBJ2-6	ASIGSVSGANVLT
TRBV4-2	TRBJ1-2	ASSQATGNTNYGYT
TRBV29-1	TRBJ1-2	SADYGYT
TRBV25-1	TRBJ1-6	ASNFSATANNSPLH
TRBV6-5	TRBJ2-7	ASRYEQGYEQY
TRBV7-8	TRBJ2-3	ASSIRQDADTQY
TRBV5-1	TRBJ2-3	ASSFQSGTSGDTQY
TRBV6-1	TRBJ1-2	ASSVFRTGSIFDYGYT
TRBV7-2	TRBJ2-3	ASSSTDTQY
TRBV5-1	TRBJ2-1	ASRSGTGGDNEQF